The present T cell receptor beta chain was sequenced within a study of cytomegalovirus exposure and HLA in healthy donors. Germline assignment: CDR1 SNHLY and CDR2 FYNNEI. CDR3 length equals 15 residues. V shed 4 bases and J shed 1 base, with 13 bases lying between them. The PCR employed 60 Vbeta primers together with 13 Jbeta primers. Sequencing used immunoSEQ multiplex PCR; TCRdb keeps in-frame clones, though not all of them. Of 100,000 to 150,000 clones in the sample, around 76% were seen once. The sequence was obtained from a male donor in good health and CMV-seronegative. Material for sequencing was PBMCs. The chain couples TRBV2 to TRBJ2-5; no reliable D call. DNA for the CDR3: TGTGCCAGCAGTGTTCAAGGCAGGTCCCAAGAGACCCAGTACTTC. Protein sequence: CASSVQGRSQETQYF.